Detailed here is one T cell receptor beta chain. In Seattle, patients joined the study during active infection and were tracked longitudinally. The data stem from a study of blood T cell repertoires in COVID-19. On the study more broadly: T cells, B-cell-depleted T cells, or PBMCs provided the cDNA or gDNA that served as material.

In the study's own analysis: Scientists estimated how many nucleated cells there were by amplifying reference gene primers. Sequencing used immunoSEQ multiplex PCR; TCRdb keeps in-frame clones, though not all of them. Clone size and V and J calls were adopted from that table, with D and trimming inferred from the DNA. The data hold more than 300,000 clones, with 70% to 90% observed a single time. The CDR3 totals 15 residues. Germline V gene data show CDR1 as SGHDT and CDR2 as YYEEEE. The ends were cut back, 1 base at V and 6 bases at J, with 17 bases in the middle. The sample consisted of peripheral blood. The receptor was isolated from a woman between 25 and 40 years old with COVID-19, enrolled during active disease. This chain joins TRBV5-6 and TRBJ2-7; tentatively, D is TRBD1 (5 bases). This chain's CDR3 is CASSLTRAPFGEQYF. DNA for the CDR3: TGTGCCAGCAGCTTGACCAGGGCGCCTTTTGGCGAGCAGTACTTC.